The T cell receptor (beta chain) described here comes from a study of ipilimumab plus nivolumab after autologous stem cell transplantation (dated by TCRdb to the early 2020s). For context, the study as a whole: A median of roughly five ipilimumab doses and 7 or 8 nivolumab doses was received by trial patients. Included in the myeloma cohort were high-risk transplant-naive patients as well as patients relapsing within 3 years of a first autologous transplant. Patients in the trial were undergoing autologous transplant and had high-risk diffuse large B cell lymphoma, mature T cell lymphoma, or multiple myeloma. Roughly 35 patients made up the trial's intent-to-treat population.

Checkpoint therapy began 14 to 28 days after autologous transplant, with ipilimumab given at 1 mg/kg intravenously on day 1 of selected weeks. Patients received nivolumab at 3 mg/kg intravenously on day 1 of weeks 1, 4, 7, 10, and every two weeks through week 26. This was a Phase Ib clinical trial that tested ipilimumab plus nivolumab, given as combined checkpoint inhibition, for consolidation following autologous stem cell transplantation. Library construction relied on the immunoSEQ multiplex PCR assay. The clones in this table, taken by TCRdb from immuneACCESS, are in-frame only. Not every clone is retained; where verified, under half of the shortfall comes from an unresolved V gene, and the cause of the rest is unknown. The sample includes 3,000 or so clones, with 84% observed a single time. 9.5% to 13% of the sample is in the top ten clones. Points on this clone: The antigen it recognizes is unknown. No much larger clonotype is one base removed from it; base qualities were not supplied.

From a lookup of the germline V gene (reference sequence), CDR1 and CDR2 are SEHNR and FQNEAQ. Clipping removes 5 bases from V and 2 bases from J, with 6 as the unmatched junction base count. From cysteine to phenylalanine, the CDR3 is 15 amino acids long. Here the CDR3 DNA is all that survives: 45 bases in frame from base 1. On the study overall, not on this receptor specifically: The authors stated that profiles of the T cell receptor repertoire, regulatory T cell phenotype and gut microbiota provided a biologic rationale for studying this approach further. Combined checkpoint inhibition as post-transplant consolidation was concluded by the authors to appear tolerable.

The V gene is TRBV7-9 and the J gene is TRBJ2-3; a stretch of 8 junction bases matches TRBD1. This specimen was PBMCs, taken in a trial of ipilimumab plus nivolumab as post-transplant consolidation. This TCR was sampled from a male donor with multiple myeloma. The CDR3 is CASSPGTGVTDTQYF. The DNA sequence is TGTGCCAGCAGCCCAGGGACAGGAGTCACAGATACGCAGTATTTT.